This record covers a single T cell receptor (beta chain). The antigen remains unidentified. The germline CDR1 and CDR2 sequences are MDHEN and SYDVKM. CDR3 size: 14 residues. Trimming removed 3 bases at V and 5 bases at J, with 13 bases between. The data originate from a study of shared clonotypes between healthy human individuals. Study-wide results and caveats: Some clonotypes were shared by all four sorted-subset donors, while others were not shared. The non-shared ones had lower generation probabilities than the shared ones.

The data were produced by immunoSEQ multiplex PCR, yet TCRdb's version contains in-frame clones alone and is incomplete. This table holds hundreds of thousands of clones, around four fifths found once. V and J are TRBV28 and TRBJ1-2; no clear D gene. Sequencing used memory CD4+ T cells sorted from blood. Indicated subset: CD45RA-negative fraction. The source of this sequence is a woman aged 25 to 39 in good health. The CDR3 nucleotides are TGTGCCAGCAGTTTGGGAGTGTACCTGTATGGCTACACCTTC. Residues: CASSLGVYLYGYTF.